Listed here are 24 T cell receptor beta chains from one sample, sequenced in a study of blood T cell repertoires in COVID-19. The data were produced by immunoSEQ multiplex PCR, yet TCRdb's version contains in-frame clones alone and is incomplete. Here the sample spans about 67,000 clones, 75% to 80% being singletons. Sequenced: peripheral blood. All receptors come from a woman in her fifties or sixties with acute or convalescent COVID-19.

This clone was found a few times. The genes are TRBV7-9 and TRBJ2-2; the D gene is possibly TRBD1 (5 bases). Trimming pared 3 bases from V and 3 bases from J, leaving 14 bases between. Germline V lookup: CDR1 SEHNR, CDR2 FQNEAQ (reference sequence). The CDR3 has 16 amino acids. The CDR3 DNA reads as TGTGCCAGCAGCTTTGCAGGGCGCGTTCACACCGGGGAGCTGTTTTTT. As protein: CASSFAGRVHTGELFF.

V usage is TRBV5-1 and J usage is TRBJ2-3; D call uncertain. The CDR3 covers 15 residues. Germline V gene lookup returns CDR1 SGHRS and CDR2 YFSETQ. V was trimmed by 0 bases and J by 6 bases, leaving 14 bases between them. CDR3 sequence: CASSLEGRPLDTQYF. The DNA of the CDR3 is TGCGCCAGCAGCTTGGAAGGCAGGCCCCTTGATACGCAGTATTTT. Filled out from reference TRBV5-1 and TRBJ2-3, the complete variable domain reads KAGVTQTPRYLIKTRGQQVTLSCSPISGHRSVSWYQQTPGQGLQFLFEYFSETQRNKGNFPGRFSGRQFSNSRSEMNVSTLELGDSALYLCASSLEGRPLDTQYFGPGTRLTVL.

The V call is TRBV15, the J call TRBJ2-5; D is possibly TRBD2 (5 bases). Germline assignment: CDR1 LNHNV and CDR2 YYDKDF (reference sequence). The CDR3 is 15 residues long. The V gene lost 0 bases and the J gene lost 4 bases, with 12 bases spanning the gap. CDR3 DNA sequence: TGTGCCACCAGCAGAGATCGGGGTTCGGGAGAGACCCAGTACTTC. Amino acid sequence: CATSRDRGSGETQYF.

The chain recombines TRBV3-1 (or the pseudogene TRBV3-2) with TRBJ1-2, with 9 bases fitting TRBD1. Germline CDR1 LGHDT, CDR2 YNNKEL (reference sequence). This CDR3 spans 13 amino acids. Germline trimming cut 3 bases from V and 6 bases from J; bases unmatched to any gene: 2. CDR3 amino acids: CASSHRTGDGYTF. The CDR3 region has the DNA TGTGCCAGCAGCCACAGGACAGGGGATGGCTACACCTTC.

The CDR3 region is CASSLAGALSDTQYF. The CDR3 region has the DNA TGTGCCAGCAGCTTAGCCGGTGCCCTATCAGATACGCAGTATTTT. V gene TRBV7-9 combines with J gene TRBJ2-3; D gene ambiguous. Deletions cut 0 bases from V and 4 bases from J, with 11 bases between. Looked up from germline, CDR1 is SEHNR and CDR2 is FQNEAQ (reference sequence). This CDR3 is 15 amino acids long.

The rearrangement uses TRBV7-2 and TRBJ1-2; 9 bases are shared with TRBD1. The trim removed 4 bases at V and 5 bases at J, leaving 2 bases unmatched. Germline V gene data show CDR1 as SGHTA and CDR2 as FQGNSA. There are 13 residues in the CDR3. This CDR3 reads CASSSGQGYGYTF. The CDR3 coding sequence is TGTGCCAGCAGCTCCGGACAGGGGTATGGCTACACCTTC. Full variable domain (remainder filled in from reference TRBV7-2 and TRBJ1-2): GAGVSQSPSNKVTEKGKDVELRCDPISGHTALYWYRQSLGQGLEFLIYFQGNSAPDKSGLPSDRFSAERTGGSVSTLTIQRTQQEDSAVYLCASSSGQGYGYTFGSGTRLTVV.

The J gene is TRBJ1-5, the V gene TRBV3-1 (or the pseudogene TRBV3-2); 7 bases fit TRBD1. V was clipped by 4 bases and J by 2 bases; unmatched bases: 2. Germline V gives CDR1 LGHDT, CDR2 YNNKEL (reference sequence). The CDR3 has 14 amino acids. For the CDR3, the DNA is TGTGCCAGCAGCCTTGGGACAGGCAATCAGCCCCAGCATTTT. Translated, it gives CASSLGTGNQPQHF.

The J gene is TRBJ2-4, the V gene TRBV12-3 or TRBV12-4; D perhaps matches TRBD2 (5 bases). This CDR3 has 13 amino acids. V was clipped by 3 bases and J by 6 bases, with 9 bases between them. CDR3 sequence: CASSFRGLNIQYF. Written as DNA, the CDR3 is TGTGCCAGCAGTTTTCGGGGATTAAACATTCAGTACTTC.

The chain employs TRBV15 and TRBJ1-1; no firm D call. Trimming shortened V by 0 bases and J by 4 bases, and 12 bases separated the two germline ends. CDR3 length: 15 amino acids. The germline CDR1 and CDR2 sequences are LNHNV and YYDKDF (reference sequence). The CDR3 DNA is TGTGCCACCAGCAGAGATGTGGAGGGAGGCACTGAAGCTTTCTTT. Protein product: CATSRDVEGGTEAFF.

The V gene is TRBV18, the J gene TRBJ1-2; D is possibly TRBD1 (5 bases). Trimming took off 4 bases at V and 3 bases at J, with 18 bases between the two ends. The CDR3 consists of 16 residues. Germline CDR1 is KGHSH and CDR2 is LQKENI. In DNA, the CDR3 is TGTGCCAGCTCACTCTACCCCCCAGGGACTCACTATGGCTACACCTTC. It encodes CASSLYPPGTHYGYTF.

CDR3 loop: CASKGASGAVEQYF. CDR3 bases: TGTGCCAGCAAGGGAGCTAGCGGGGCGGTCGAGCAGTACTTC. V gene TRBV6-4 combines with J gene TRBJ2-7; TRBD2 aligns across 9 bases. V trimming: 7 bases; J trimming: 6 bases; junction bases outside the gene matches: 10. Germline CDR1 and CDR2: MRHNA and SNTAGT. The CDR3 runs to 14 residues.

The table lists this clone with a count of one. V gene TRBV12-3 or TRBV12-4 combines with J gene TRBJ2-3; D gene unclear. V dropped 2 bases and J dropped 5 bases, with 5 bases sitting between them. This CDR3 spans 12 amino acids. CDR3 in DNA: TGTGCCAGCAGTTTAACCAGAGATACGCAGTATTTT. Its protein product is CASSLTRDTQYF.

The chain uses TRBV27 and TRBJ1-5, with D perhaps matching TRBD1 (5 bases). With 8 bases removed from V and 3 bases from J, the gap between germline ends came to 14 bases. CDR3 length: 14 amino acids. Germline-derived CDR1 and CDR2 are MNHEY and SMNVEV (reference sequence). CDR3 DNA: TGTGCCAGCTCACGCGGGGCCGACAATCAGCCCCAGCATTTT. Protein product: CASSRGADNQPQHF.

The chain recombines TRBV9 with TRBJ2-3; D is perhaps TRBD2 (7 bases). This CDR3 contains 15 residues. From germline, CDR1 is SGDLS and CDR2 YYNGEE. The V end was cut by 2 bases, the J end by 0 bases, with 10 bases between. In DNA form, the CDR3 reads TGTGCCAGCAGCGTGCGGGGGCAAAGCACAGATACGCAGTATTTT. Encoded protein: CASSVRGQSTDTQYF.

The chain couples TRBV28 to TRBJ1-6; D perhaps matches TRBD1 (6 bases). CDR1 and CDR2 (germline): MDHEN, SYDVKM. Trimming pared 3 bases from V and 6 bases from J, leaving 12 bases between. The length of the CDR3 is 15 residues. The CDR3 protein is CASSFPTGSNSPLHF. CDR3 nucleotide sequence: TGTGCCAGCAGTTTCCCTACAGGGAGTAATTCACCCCTCCACTTT.

The chain couples TRBV5-5 to TRBJ2-7; no clear D. Trimming shortened V by 2 bases and J by 2 bases, and 5 bases separated the two germline ends. The CDR3 length is 12 residues. Germline CDR1 SGHKS, CDR2 YYEKEE (reference sequence). CDR3 residues: CASSFSPYEQYF. In nucleotides, the CDR3 is TGTGCCAGCAGCTTTAGTCCCTACGAGCAGTACTTC.

This clone was recorded only once. The chain combines TRBV4-3 with TRBJ2-1, with 10 bases matching TRBD2. J was trimmed by 12 bases and V by 1 base; bases with no gene match: 9. The V gene's germline CDR1 is LGHNA and CDR2 YSLEER. The CDR3 totals 15 residues. CDR3 DNA: TGCGCCAGCAGCCAAGGGCTAGCGGGGGCGGGAGGGCAGTTCTTC. It codes for CASSQGLAGAGGQFF.

The rearrangement links TRBV28 to TRBJ1-2; TRBD1 agrees at 9 bases. Losses at the gene ends were 4 bases for V and 4 bases for J; bases not matched to a gene: 4. Germline V gene data show CDR1 as MDHEN and CDR2 as SYDVKM. CDR3 size: 14 residues. This chain's CDR3 is CASSSGDRVYGYTF. The CDR3 region has the DNA TGTGCCAGCAGTTCCGGGGACAGGGTCTATGGCTACACCTTC.

The chain has TRBV7-2 and TRBJ2-5; 7 positions agree with TRBD1. The CDR3 is 15 amino acids. The V and J ends lost 3 bases and 1 base, in that order; junction bases with no gene match: 5. Germline V gives CDR1 SGHTA, CDR2 FQGNSA. Written as DNA, the CDR3 is TGTGCCAGCAGCTTCCGGACAGGCCTCCAAGAGACCCAGTACTTC. Its translation: CASSFRTGLQETQYF.

The J gene is TRBJ2-7, the V gene TRBV12-3 or TRBV12-4; TRBD2 agrees at 10 bases. The ends lost 5 bases at V and 4 bases at J; junction bases unmatched: 2. The length of the CDR3 is 13 residues. CDR3 coding DNA: TGTGCCAGCAGTAAACTAGCGGGGTACGAGCAGTACTTC. Protein sequence: CASSKLAGYEQYF.

The chain links TRBV19 to TRBJ1-5; TRBD1 might be the D (5 bases). Trimming shortened V by 4 bases and J by 11 bases, and 18 bases separated the two germline ends. Germline V gene sequence: CDR1 LNHDA, CDR2 SQIVND (reference sequence). The CDR3 is made up of 14 amino acids. CDR3 loop: CASSTDRRGRAQHF. The CDR3 region has the DNA TGTGCCAGTAGTACCGACAGACGGGGGAGAGCCCAGCATTTT.

The rearrangement joins TRBV25-1 to TRBJ2-7, with 7 bases fitting TRBD1. CDR3 size: 14 residues. Germline CDR1 is MGHDK and CDR2 is SYGVNS. V trimming: 6 bases; J trimming: 7 bases; junction bases outside the gene matches: 12. CDR3 DNA sequence: TGTGCCAGCAGCCTGGGACAGCTACCTCGGGAGCAGTACTTC. It yields the protein CASSLGQLPREQYF.

V is TRBV2 and J is TRBJ2-1, with a tentative D call TRBD2 (7 bases). Trimming cost V 4 bases and J 14 bases, with 12 bases left between them. CDR1 is SNHLY, CDR2 FYNNEI, per germline. This CDR3 has 11 residues. Written as DNA, the CDR3 is TGTGCCAGCAGTGTAGGGGGGGCCAAGTTCTTC. Protein: CASSVGGAKFF.

The chain combines TRBV29-1 with TRBJ2-3, with 13 bases that match TRBD2. The CDR3 totals 15 residues. V shed 3 bases, J shed 1 base, and the junction held 1 base outside the gene matches. Germline lookup yields CDR1 SQVTM and CDR2 ANQGSEA. Here the CDR3 DNA reads TGCAGCGTTGAGACTAGCGGGGGGCGCACAGATACGCAGTATTTT. Translation: CSVETSGGRTDTQYF.